This note documents a single T cell receptor beta chain sequence. Per the authors' pipeline: Amplifying reference gene primers gave estimates of nucleated cell counts. TCRdb's copy holds only in-frame clones and misses some; the assay was immunoSEQ multiplex PCR. V and J calls and clone size come straight from that table; D and trimming were deduced from the DNA. The sample holds around 130,000 clones, about four fifths seen once. The data were taken from a study of blood T cell repertoires in COVID-19. The wider study: Sites in the United States, Italy and Spain provided acute and convalescent COVID-19 samples.

This CDR3 region has 15 residues. Losses at the gene ends were 0 bases for V and 3 bases for J; bases not matched to a gene: 3. CDR1 and CDR2 (germline): SGHRS, YFSETQ. The clonotype was recovered from a human donor in a cohort sampled during active COVID-19. The chain combines TRBV5-1 with TRBJ2-1; TRBD1 matches at 7 bases. Sequencing input: peripheral blood. The CDR3 here is CASSLVAGGYNEQFF. The DNA of the CDR3 is TGCGCCAGCAGCTTGGTAGCAGGGGGCTACAATGAGCAGTTCTTC.